This T cell receptor (beta chain) was identified during a study of PD-1 blockade in classical Hodgkin lymphoma. Notes on the study in general: By C4D1, CD4+ diversity increased significantly, especially in complete responders. Anyone who began nivolumab under 1 year after ASCT was excluded. For complete responders, baseline diversity was comparable to that of newly diagnosed patients.

The V end lost 5 bases, the J end lost 0 bases, and 8 bases lay between the germline ends. Germline CDR1 SNHLY, CDR2 FYNNEI. The CDR3 contains 14 residues. Comments on this clone: What it recognizes is unknown.

Time point here: cycle 4 day 1 (C4D1), after five to seven weeks of nivolumab. With no exception, relapse followed autologous stem cell transplantation in all patients, and brentuximab vedotin exposure varied. Purified CD4+ T cells were obtained from thawed PBMCs through magnetic negative selection. Classifying best responses yielded complete response, partial response or progressive disease. Data came from immunoSEQ multiplex PCR; TCRdb stores just in-frame clones and leaves some out. Of tens of thousands of clones in the sample, 70% to 85% were seen once. Sequences were derived from CD4+ T cells from blood, sampled before the fourth cycle of nivolumab. The chain uses TRBV2 and TRBJ1-3; a possible D gene is TRBD1 (5 bases). The sequence was obtained from a human donor with classical Hodgkin lymphoma. The CDR3 sequence is CASSQGLSGNTIYF. The CDR3 coding sequence is TGTGCCAGCAGTCAGGGTCTCTCTGGAAACACCATATATTTT.